This T cell receptor (beta chain) was recovered during a study of blood T cell repertoires in COVID-19. With 0 bases removed from V and 3 bases from J, the gap between germline ends came to 9 bases. Per the germline V gene, CDR1 is SGHNT and CDR2 is YYREEE (reference sequence). This CDR3 is 14 amino acids long. The authors' processing: Amplifying reference gene primers gave estimates of nucleated cell counts. Clones were read by immunoSEQ multiplex PCR, and TCRdb kept only the in-frame ones, dropping some. The DNA was the basis for D and trimming; V, J and clone size are from that table. Of roughly 260,000 clones in the sample, approximately 85% were seen once. Enrollees, 18 to 89 years old, lived in about two dozen US areas.

The V and J genes are TRBV5-4 and TRBJ1-2; possibly TRBD1 for D (6 bases). Sequenced: PBMCs or T cells enriched from blood (not recorded which). This sequence originates from a woman aged 50 to 60 who had recovered from COVID-19. The CDR3 DNA follows: TGTGCCAGCAGCTTGGTTGAGGGGGACTATGGCTACACCTTC. Amino acid sequence: CASSLVEGDYGYTF.